This entry lists 19 T cell receptor beta chains sequenced from one sample in a study of cytomegalovirus exposure and HLA in healthy donors. In the PCR, 60 Vbeta and 13 Jbeta primers were used. Here immunoSEQ multiplex PCR was the method, and the copy in TCRdb shows in-frame clones only, minus some. Of about 190,000 clones detected, 75% to 90% appear once; the ten largest clones hold about 0.78%. Sequencing input: PBMCs. All receptors come from a woman between 18 and 29 years old in good health and CMV-seronegative.

The rearrangement joins TRBV6-5 to TRBJ2-1; 9 nucleotides align to TRBD2. V lost 6 bases, J lost 7 bases, and 4 bases stayed unmatched. This CDR3 region has 13 residues. Per germline, CDR1 MNHEY and CDR2 SVGAGI. CDR3 coding DNA: TGTGCCAGCAGGGCGGGGGGGAGGAATGAGCAGTTCTTC. Protein product: CASRAGGRNEQFF.

This chain joins TRBV7-3 and TRBJ2-7; 10 positions agree with TRBD2. Germline V gene data show CDR1 as SGHTA and CDR2 as FQGTGA. The ends lost 5 bases at V and 2 bases at J; junction bases unmatched: 6. This CDR3 contains 15 residues. CDR3 in DNA: TGTGCCAGCAGCCTAGAACTAGCGGGGACCTACGAGCAGTACTTC. Protein product: CASSLELAGTYEQYF.

This sequence joins TRBV27 and TRBJ2-5, with no clear D. The V end lost 4 bases, the J end lost 1 base, and 10 bases lay between the germline ends. The CDR3 has 14 amino acids. Looked up from germline, CDR1 is MNHEY and CDR2 is SMNVEV (reference sequence). The CDR3: CASSSPASQETQYF. The CDR3 DNA is TGTGCCAGCAGTTCTCCGGCTAGCCAAGAGACCCAGTACTTC.

J is TRBJ2-5 and V is TRBV2, with 9 nucleotides matching TRBD1. Germline-derived CDR1 and CDR2 are SNHLY and FYNNEI. The CDR3 is 15 residues long. V lost 6 bases and J lost 0; bases outside the gene matches: 5. The CDR3: CASRTGTGYQETQYF. CDR3 DNA sequence: TGTGCCAGCAGAACCGGGACAGGGTACCAAGAGACCCAGTACTTC.

V usage is TRBV6-8 and J usage is TRBJ2-1; 10 nucleotides match TRBD2. The junction had 13 bases not matched to a gene; V was cut back by 1 base and J by 4 bases. CDR3 length: 19 residues. CDR1 is MNHGY, CDR2 SAAAGT, per germline. CDR3 nucleotides: TGTGCCAGCAGTTACTGGTCTAGCGGGAGATATCGACAATACAATGAGCAGTTCTTC. This encodes CASSYWSSGRYRQYNEQFF.

The chain combines TRBV27 with TRBJ1-5; 11 nucleotides align to TRBD1. Germline lookup yields CDR1 MNHEY and CDR2 SMNVEV (reference sequence). This CDR3 has 13 residues. With V trimmed by 8 bases and J by 8 bases, 5 bases remained unmatched. CDR3 sequence: CASGGQGAKPQHF. In nucleotides, the CDR3 is TGTGCCAGCGGCGGACAGGGGGCGAAGCCCCAGCATTTT.

As regards this clone: Other nucleotide sequences from this sample produce the same CDR3. J is TRBJ2-3 and V is TRBV5-6; D might be TRBD1 (6 bases). V was pared by 7 bases and J by 5 bases, with 17 bases between. This CDR3 spans 14 amino acids. CDR1 is SGHDT and CDR2 is YYEEEE in the germline V gene. CDR3 loop: CASGQQGALDTQYF. The CDR3 nucleotides read TGTGCCAGCGGTCAACAGGGAGCCTTAGATACGCAGTATTTT.

This sequence joins TRBV7-3 and TRBJ2-1; TRBD2 matches 13 bases. CDR1 and CDR2 from the germline V gene are SGHTA and FQGTGA. V was pared by 5 bases and J by 8 bases, with 9 bases of the junction left unmatched. The CDR3 has 16 residues. The CDR3 protein is CASSDPGLAGTDEQFF. CDR3 sequence (DNA): TGTGCCAGCAGCGATCCGGGACTAGCGGGGACCGATGAGCAGTTCTTC.

This chain joins TRBV6-5 and TRBJ2-5; D is uncertain. The J call may be wrong; the DNA end is better matched by TRBJ2-7. The CDR3 contains 14 residues. Germline CDR1 MNHEY, CDR2 SVGAGI. CDR3 bases: TGTGCCAGCAGCCTAGAGGTCCGAGGCTACGAGCAGTACTTC. Encoded protein: CASSLEVRGYEQYF.

This clone has only a few counts. The genes are TRBV5-6 and TRBJ2-3; 12 positions match TRBD2. There are 16 residues in the CDR3. Germline CDR1 reads SGHDT; CDR2 reads YYEEEE. The V and J ends lost 4 bases and 6 bases, in that order; junction bases with no gene match: 9. The CDR3 coding sequence is TGTGCCAGCAGCCGGGCTAGCGGGAGGGTGGCGGATACGCAGTATTTT. It encodes CASSRASGRVADTQYF.

This chain uses TRBV28 with TRBJ1-1, with a weak D call TRBD1 (5 bases). V lost 6 bases, J lost 5 bases, and 16 bases lay in between. Germline V gene lookup returns CDR1 MDHEN and CDR2 SYDVKM. This CDR3 contains 14 residues. This CDR3 is CASSPGFLGTEAFF. CDR3 DNA sequence: TGTGCCAGCAGCCCAGGGTTTTTGGGTACTGAAGCTTTCTTT.

The chain couples TRBV7-9 to TRBJ2-7, with 7 nucleotides matching TRBD2. Trimming removed 4 bases from V and 0 bases from J; junction bases left unmatched: 9. This CDR3 is 16 amino acids long. The germline CDR1 and CDR2 sequences are SEHNR and FQNEAQ (reference sequence). The CDR3 DNA sequence: TGTGCCAGCAGCTCCTACGGACTAGAGAGCTCCTACGAGCAGTACTTC. This codes for CASSSYGLESSYEQYF.

Comments on this clone: Other DNA sequences in this sample translate to the same CDR3. This chain links TRBV6-5 with TRBJ1-2, with TRBD1 matching over 7 bases. V gave up 2 bases and J gave up 5 bases; unmatched junction bases: 2. The CDR3 spans 13 residues. Germline-derived CDR1 and CDR2 are MNHEY and SVGAGI. The CDR3 DNA follows: TGTGCCAGCAGTTACGACAGGGATTATGGCTACACCTTC. It translates to CASSYDRDYGYTF.

The chain is built from TRBV19 and TRBJ2-1; 10 bases fit TRBD2. Germline values: CDR1 LNHDA, CDR2 SQIVND (reference sequence). V shed 1 base and J 9 bases; nucleotides not matched to a gene: 3. The CDR3 is 14 residues long. The CDR3 region has the DNA TGTGCCAGTAGTATAGGAGCGGGGGGGAGTGAGCAGTTCTTC. It encodes CASSIGAGGSEQFF.

The CDR3: CASSDQHYNSPLHF. The CDR3 DNA is TGTGCCAGCAGTGACCAACATTATAATTCACCCCTCCACTTT. The chain is built from TRBV6-1 and TRBJ1-6; D is unclear. CDR1 is MNHNS, CDR2 SASEGT, per germline. Trimming removed 3 bases from V and 4 bases from J, with 7 bases in between. The CDR3 covers 14 residues.

The V gene is TRBV7-9, the J gene TRBJ2-3; 10 positions match TRBD2. Germline lookup yields CDR1 SEHNR and CDR2 FQNEAQ (reference sequence). The CDR3 covers 15 residues. J was trimmed by 4 bases and V by 3 bases; bases with no gene match: 4. CDR3 sequence: CASSFSGGPADTQYF. The CDR3 region has the DNA TGTGCCAGCAGCTTTAGCGGGGGGCCAGCAGATACGCAGTATTTT.

The chain combines TRBV7-3 with TRBJ2-3; unclear D gene. V was trimmed by 4 bases and J by 2 bases, leaving 16 bases between them. Germline V gene sequence: CDR1 SGHTA, CDR2 FQGTGA. This CDR3 spans 16 amino acids. CDR3 coding DNA: TGTGCCAGCAGCTCTACCAAACCCACGTACACAGATACGCAGTATTTT. This codes for CASSSTKPTYTDTQYF.

The chain links TRBV6-4 to TRBJ2-7, with D possibly matching TRBD2 (5 bases). CDR1 and CDR2 (germline): MRHNA, SNTAGT. This CDR3 has 15 residues. Trimming stripped 8 bases from V and 3 bases from J, with 20 bases between. Here the CDR3 DNA reads TGTGCCAGCTTTAACCGGACTTGGAGGTACTACGAGCAGTACTTC. Its translation is CASFNRTWRYYEQYF.

This clone was counted only a few times. The chain has TRBV10-3 and TRBJ1-1; 11 bases align to TRBD1. The length of the CDR3 is 18 residues. J gave up 3 bases and V 3 bases, and 12 bases lay outside the gene matches. In germline, CDR1 is ENHRY, CDR2 SYGVKD. The CDR3, as DNA: TGTGCCATCAGTGAAGGCAACCGGGACAGGGGGAGGGACACTGAAGCTTTCTTT. Translating gives CAISEGNRDRGRDTEAFF.